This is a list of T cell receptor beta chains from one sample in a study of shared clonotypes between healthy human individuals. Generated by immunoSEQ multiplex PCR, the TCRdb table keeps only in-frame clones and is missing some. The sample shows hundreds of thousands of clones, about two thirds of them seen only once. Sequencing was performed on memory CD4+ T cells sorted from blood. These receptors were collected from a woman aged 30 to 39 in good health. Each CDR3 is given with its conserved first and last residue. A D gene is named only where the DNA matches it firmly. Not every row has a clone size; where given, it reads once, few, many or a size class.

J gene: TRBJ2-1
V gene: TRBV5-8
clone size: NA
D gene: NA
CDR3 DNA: TGTGCCAGCAGCTTGGGCGGCTATCTCTACAATGAGCAGTTCTTC
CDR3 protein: CASSLGGYLYNEQFF

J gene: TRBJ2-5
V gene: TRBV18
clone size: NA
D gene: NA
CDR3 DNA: TGTGCCAGCTCACCTGCGAGTTGGGAGACCCAGTACTTC
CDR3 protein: CASSPASWETQYF

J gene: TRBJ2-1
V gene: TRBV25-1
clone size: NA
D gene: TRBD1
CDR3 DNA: TGTGCCAGCAGTGATAACAGGGGTGCACAGAATGAGCAGTTCTTC
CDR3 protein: CASSDNRGAQNEQFF

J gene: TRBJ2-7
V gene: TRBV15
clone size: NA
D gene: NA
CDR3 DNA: TGTGCCACCAGCAGAGGTGGCTACGAGCAGTACTTC
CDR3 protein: CATSRGGYEQYF

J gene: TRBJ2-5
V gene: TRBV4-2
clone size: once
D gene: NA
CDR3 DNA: TGTGCCAGCAGCCAACATCAGGACTCCCCTGGGGGAGAGACCCAGTACTTC
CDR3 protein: CASSQHQDSPGGETQYF

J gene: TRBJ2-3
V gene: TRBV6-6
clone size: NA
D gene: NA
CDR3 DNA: TGTGCCAGCATCATAGACGCAACTAGCACAGATACGCAGTATTTT
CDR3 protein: CASIIDATSTDTQYF

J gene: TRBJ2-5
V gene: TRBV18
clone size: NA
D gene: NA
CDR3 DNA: TGTGCCAGCTTAGGGGAGGAGACCCAGTACTTC
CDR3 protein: CASLGEETQYF

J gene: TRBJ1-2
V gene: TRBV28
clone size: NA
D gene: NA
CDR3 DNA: TGTGCCAGCAGTGGGGGAGACCTGACGGGGCCCAATGGCTACACCTTC
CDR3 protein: CASSGGDLTGPNGYTF

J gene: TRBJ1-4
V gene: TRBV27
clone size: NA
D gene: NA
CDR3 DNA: TGTGCCAGCAGGTCAGGGGCAACTAATGAAAAACTGTTTTTT
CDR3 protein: CASRSGATNEKLFF

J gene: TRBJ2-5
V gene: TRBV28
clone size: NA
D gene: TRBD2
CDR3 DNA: TGTGCCAGCAGCCCTGGGGTGCGGGAGGGCCGGGAGACCCAGTACTTC
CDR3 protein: CASSPGVREGRETQYF

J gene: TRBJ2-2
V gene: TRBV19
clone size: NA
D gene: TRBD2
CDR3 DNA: TGTGCCAGTAGTATTGGGCTAGCGGGAGGTCGGCCCGGGGAGCTGTTTTTT
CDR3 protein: CASSIGLAGGRPGELFF

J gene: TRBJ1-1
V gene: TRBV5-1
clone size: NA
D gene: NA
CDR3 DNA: TGCGCCAGCAGTCAAGACCCGGGACGGAGGAACACTGAAGCTTTCTTT
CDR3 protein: CASSQDPGRRNTEAFF

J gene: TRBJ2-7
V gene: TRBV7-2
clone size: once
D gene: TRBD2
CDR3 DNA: TGTGCCAGCAGCTTATGGGGGACTAGCGGCGCCTACGAGCAGTACTTC
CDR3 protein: CASSLWGTSGAYEQYF

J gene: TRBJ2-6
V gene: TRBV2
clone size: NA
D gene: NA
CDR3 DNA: TGTGCCAGCAGTGAAGCTAATCTCCAGTCCAACGTCCTGACTTTC
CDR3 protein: CASSEANLQSNVLTF

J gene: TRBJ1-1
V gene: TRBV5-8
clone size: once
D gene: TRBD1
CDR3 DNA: TGTGCCAGCCACACCGAGGGGGCGAGGACTGAAGCTTTCTTT
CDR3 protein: CASHTEGARTEAFF

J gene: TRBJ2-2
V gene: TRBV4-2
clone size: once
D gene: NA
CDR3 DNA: TGTGCCAGCAGCATCGGCGGGCGCCGAGTCGGGGAGCTGTTTTTT
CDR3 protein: CASSIGGRRVGELFF

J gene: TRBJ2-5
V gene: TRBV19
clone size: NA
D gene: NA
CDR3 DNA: TGTGCCAGTAGTATAAGGGTCGGAGGGCCACGGGGTATGGAAGAGACCCAGTACTTC
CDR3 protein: CASSIRVGGPRGMEETQYF

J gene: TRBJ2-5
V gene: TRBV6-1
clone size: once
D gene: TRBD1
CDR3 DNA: TGTGCCAGCAGTGGAGGGGGCCAACTACAAGAGACCCAGTACTTC
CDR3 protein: CASSGGGQLQETQYF

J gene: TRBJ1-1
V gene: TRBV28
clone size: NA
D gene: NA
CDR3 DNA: TGTGCCAGCAGTTTTACAGGCTCTAGGTCTGAAGCTTTCTTT
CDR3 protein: CASSFTGSRSEAFF

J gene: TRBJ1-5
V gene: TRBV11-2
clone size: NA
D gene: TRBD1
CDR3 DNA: TGTGCCAGCAGCTTTGGGACAGCTCGGGGTCAGCCCCAGCATTTT
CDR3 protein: CASSFGTARGQPQHF

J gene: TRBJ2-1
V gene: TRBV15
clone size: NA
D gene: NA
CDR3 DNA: TGTGCCACCAGCCGACTGGACGGGGCCGCCCGTAGGGAGCAGTTCTTC
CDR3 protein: CATSRLDGAARREQFF

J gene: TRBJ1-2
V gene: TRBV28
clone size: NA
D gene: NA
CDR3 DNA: TGTGCCAGCAGGAACCAAAATAACTATGGCTACACCTTC
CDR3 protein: CASRNQNNYGYTF